This T cell receptor beta chain was recovered during a study of cytomegalovirus exposure and HLA in healthy donors (dated 2017 in TCRdb). Concerning the study at large: In an earlier analysis of roughly 590 of the donors, 250 to 350 Gb of sequence data and 90 million to 120 million unique TCR beta sequences from 180 million or so T cells were reported. An early release that covered approximately 600 HLA-typed donors contained approximately 290 gigabases of sequencing data and 75 million to 100 million unique TCR sequences. Of the roughly 430 genotyped donors, around 81% fell in the genetic ancestry cluster associated with self-reported Caucasian donors. The study aimed to test whether cataloging public T cell receptors could reveal signatures of past pathogen exposure. The study used immunosequencing to profile the T cell repertoires of several hundred subjects and linked those repertoires to cytomegalovirus serostatus. Besides the first cohort of some 670 subjects, a separate validation cohort made up of 90 to 150 different subjects was used. The study combined high-throughput TCR immunosequencing, statistical association of individual TCRs with disease status, and machine learning to predict cytomegalovirus infection status. A later analysis re-analyzed previously published TCR beta repertoires from hundreds of donors and added high-resolution HLA genotyping to study TCR occurrence patterns. Rather than drawing on any new phenotypic data, the later analysis identified candidate immune exposures from TCR beta sequences and the way those sequences occurred across donors. To decide whether each TCR beta V gene segment behaved as functional or pseudogenic, an earlier analysis of 587 of the donors relied on high-throughput TCR beta sequencing. Donor age, sex, ethnicity and CMV serostatus were collected together with the repertoire data. Genome-wide SNP genotypes for about 65% of the 666 donors were used in a later genetic analysis, which treated that subset as a discovery cohort. All discovery cohort repertoires had been generated using a single sequencing platform. HLA typing covered class I and class II loci at four-digit resolution. Typing coverage varied by locus: about 629-630 donors for A, B, C, DRB1 and DQB1; more than 500 for DQA1; approximately 570 for DPA1; approximately 450 for DPB1. Four to six DR-DQ haplotypes were handled as single units for association and clustering, since linkage in the cohort was strong. Among about 400 genotyped donors of the cohort, an average of roughly 230,000 unique TCR beta nucleotide sequences was sequenced per donor, of which approximately 19% were non-productive. Overall results and qualifications from the work: In a later analysis, HLA-associated TCR beta chains were found to be more clonally expanded and to have lower generation probabilities than equally common non-associated chains. Most CMV-associated TCR beta chains appeared to be HLA-restricted in a later analysis, and the HLA associations seemed to be driven largely by CMV exposure. The study gave a list of under 200 TCR beta chains associated with cytomegalovirus. In a later analysis, several top co-occurrence clusters were reported to appear linked to parvovirus B19, influenza, CMV and Epstein-Barr virus. The cohort was sequenced for TCR beta chains only, and without alpha or paired-chain data the features that could be detected were limited. Most TCR sequences were seen in very few donors, while some public TCRs were found in many individuals. Because some donors lacked HLA typing at each locus, the association tests relied only on the typed subset. An association between a missense DCLRE1C variant and V-gene and J-gene trimming of TCR beta chains was found in a later genetic analysis and replicated in an independent cohort. Sequencing depth was assumed to be roughly uniform across donors in the presence/absence analyses, though that assumption may not hold. Specific HLA alleles were associated with roughly 16,000 TCR beta sequences at a false discovery rate of 0.05 in a later analysis. In a later genetic analysis, fewer N-insertions in productive TCRs were reported among donors in an Asian-associated ancestry cluster than the approximately 630-donor mean. CMV serostatus was the only immune exposure information available for the cohort. Some IMGT-functional V segments, including TRBV6-2 and TRBV6-3, could not be distinguished by the 87-base-pair reads and were therefore excluded. Correlated functional status among segregating V segments might be attributable to linkage disequilibrium, but an unknown experimental factor could not be ruled out. An earlier analysis of 587 of the donors showed that most TCR beta V segments appeared in productive rearrangements either about 87% or about 30% of the time, which broadly matched IMGT annotations. In vitro tests confirmed that three of the cytomegalovirus-associated TCR beta chains recognize cytomegalovirus antigens. Assigning TCR associations to individual alleles was difficult when HLA alleles, especially DR and DQ, strongly co-occurred. A group of highly shared sequence variants was considered likely to be a technical artifact of the sequencing pipeline. It was suggested by the authors that the approach could potentially be generalized to other disease states and immunological phenotypes. In a later analysis, the rate of TCR association differed among HLA loci, with DRB1 alleles having the most associated TCRs and HLA-C alleles having the fewest. Because counts were too low, about 15 rarely observed V segments, including chromosome 9 orphons, were left out of the earlier analysis of approximately 500 of the donors. A further reported finding was that TCR beta sequences accurately predicted the HLA-A and HLA-B alleles for most subjects in the first cohort. The classifier was reported to diagnose cytomegalovirus status with high specificity and sensitivity in both the original cohort and the validation cohort.

Library generation was performed with the immunoSEQ multiplex PCR assay. For the multiplex PCR, a mixture combining 60 forward primers for TCR Vbeta segments and 13 reverse primers for TCR Jbeta segments was used. A multiplex PCR assay on genomic DNA amplified the CDR3 region of rearranged TCR beta genes. The Illumina HiSeq System was used to sequence the amplified TCR beta libraries as 87-base-pair reads. As for the original processing: A later analysis counted tens of millions of unique TCR beta chains across the roughly 700 repertoires, and around 9.9 million of these chains were shared by at least two donors. Raw reads were error-corrected and collapsed into unique sequences with a nearest-neighbor algorithm that merged closely related sequences to remove PCR and sequencing errors. V, D and J gene segments were assigned by aligning CDR3 sequences to IMGT reference sequences. Each retained sequence needed at least a six-nucleotide match to both a V gene segment and a J gene segment. Rearrangements were called productive when the CDR3 lacked stop codons and stayed in frame with V and J; all others were non-productive. CDR3 was defined according to IMGT convention as the region running from the second conserved V-encoded cysteine to the conserved J-encoded phenylalanine. In an earlier analysis of approximately 590 of the donors, sequences lacking an unambiguous match to a single V gene segment were excluded. An earlier analysis of over 450 of the donors classified V segments as functional when productive rearrangements were above 56.7% and as segregating when the standard deviation between donors was above 5%. A statistical classification framework was built to diagnose cytomegalovirus status from the catalog of TCR beta chain sequences. A later analysis assigned V and J genes by comparing TCR nucleotide sequences with IMGT/GENE-DB human TR gene sequences. Using the TCRdist pipeline, a later analysis assigned CDR3 sequences along with most-parsimonious VDJ recombination scenarios. In a later analysis, each TCR beta chain was defined by its CDR3 amino acid sequence together with its V-gene family, and reads lacking a unique V-gene family were excluded. A later analysis removed 550 to 700 highly shared, low-generation-probability nucleotide sequences to deal with suspected cross-contamination and a sequencing artifact. In a later analysis, a clonal expansion index for each public chain was calculated from normalized within-repertoire ranks of inferred template counts. In a later analysis, generation probabilities were computed using a VDJ recombination model fitted to out-of-frame rearrangements, and the results were checked against IGoR. A later analysis scored TCR-TCR, TCR-HLA and TCR-CMV co-occurrence with hypergeometric tests, applying a repertoire-size bias correction to TCR pairs. False discovery rates were estimated in a later analysis by permuting HLA or CMV assignments 20 times. A later analysis grouped co-occurring TCRs with DBSCAN, adding TCRdist sequence similarity when clustering within HLA-allele-positive subsets. Repertoires with fewer than 30,000 or more than 120,000 public chains, plus five repertoires with anomalous nucleotide sharing, were excluded from co-occurrence clustering. TCRdb retrieved this table from immuneACCESS and kept in-frame rearrangements only. Not all clones are present; in checked studies, unresolved V genes account for under half, and no reason is known for the remainder. V, J and clone size reflect that table, while D and trimming were determined from the DNA. The sample table holds about 95,000 clones, of which about 80% were seen once. Approximately 9.9% of the sample belongs to the ten largest clones.

V is cut back by 3 bases and J by 4 bases, with 1 base in the junction unmatched. The CDR3, from cysteine to phenylalanine, totals 13 residues. Just the 39-base CDR3 DNA is kept, in frame starting at base 1. Taken from the germline V gene, the CDR1 and CDR2 loops are SGHDT and YYEEEE. In total, just over 650 healthy bone marrow donors made up the cohort. At the time of sampling, every cohort member was nominally healthy, though immune exposures that went unrecorded were likely present. The donor tested CMV seropositive, placing the donor among the 289 seropositive members of the cohort. Every donor gave a peripheral blood sample, and the peripheral blood mononuclear cells from that sample were used for TCR beta sequencing. The Qiagen DNeasy Blood Extraction Kit was used to extract genomic DNA from the blood cell samples. This clone was observed a few times. Its recognized antigen is unknown. Within one base of it there is no much larger clone, and no base qualities were kept.

The chain was built from TRBV5-6 and TRBJ1-5, with 7 bases aligning to TRBD1. The sequencing sample was made of PBMCs. The source of this sequence is a man between 18 and 35 years old in good health and CMV-seropositive. The nucleotide sequence is TGTGCCAGCAGCTGGGGACAGAATCAGCCCCAGCATTTT. Translated, it reads CASSWGQNQPQHF. The entire variable domain, with the stretches around the CDR3 drawn from the reference TRBV5-6 and TRBJ1-5 proteins, is DAGVTQSPTHLIKTRGQQVTLRCSPKSGHDTVSWYQQALGQGPQFIFQYYEEEERQRGNFPDRFSGHQFPNYSSELNVNALLLGDSALYLCASSWGQNQPQHFGDGTRLSIL.